Sequencing of this T cell receptor beta chain was carried out in a study of cytomegalovirus exposure and HLA in healthy donors (dated by TCRdb to between 2016 and 2019). As for the study more broadly: An earlier analysis of 550 to 700 of the donors reported 250 to 350 Gb of sequence data and about 100 million unique TCR beta sequences from some 180 million T cells. An early release that covered approximately 600 HLA-typed donors contained around 300 gigabases of sequencing data and roughly 84 million unique TCR sequences. The number of donors typed differed by locus, with roughly 620-630 for A, B, C, DRB1 and DQB1, 522 for DQA1, about 610 for DPA1, and some 450 for DPB1. Rather than using new phenotypic data, the later analysis identified candidate immune exposures from TCR beta sequences and from how often those sequences occurred across donors. Among the roughly 400 genotyped donors, approximately 76% belonged to the genetic ancestry cluster associated with self-reported Caucasian donors. To predict cytomegalovirus infection status, the study brought together high-throughput TCR immunosequencing, statistical association of individual TCRs with disease status, and machine learning. Class I and class II HLA loci were covered by the typing at four-digit resolution. A handful of DR-DQ haplotypes were handled as single units for association and clustering because linkage in the cohort was strong. In addition to the first cohort of around 670 subjects, a separate validation cohort of approximately 120 different subjects was used. The study aimed to test whether signatures of past pathogen exposure could be identified by cataloging public T cell receptors. In a later genetic analysis, genome-wide SNP genotypes for 398 of the 666 donors were used, and that subset was treated as a discovery cohort. All discovery cohort repertoires had been generated using a single sequencing platform. The study used immunosequencing to profile the T cell repertoires of several hundred subjects and linked those repertoires to cytomegalovirus serostatus. Alongside the repertoire data, information on donor age, sex, ethnicity and CMV serostatus was compiled. An earlier analysis of several hundred of the donors applied high-throughput TCR beta sequencing to assess whether each TCR beta V gene segment acted as functional or pseudogenic. Among 350 to 400 genotyped donors of the cohort, an average of approximately 230,000 unique TCR beta nucleotide sequences were sequenced per donor, around a sixth of them non-productive. A later analysis re-examined previously published TCR beta repertoires from 500 to 700 donors and added high-resolution HLA genotyping to investigate patterns of TCR occurrence. Results and caveats for the whole study, not just this receptor: When HLA alleles, especially DR and DQ, strongly co-occurred, attributing TCR associations to individual alleles was difficult. A later analysis reported that several top co-occurrence clusters appeared linked to parvovirus B19, influenza, CMV and Epstein-Barr virus. Correlated functional status among segregating V segments might be attributable to linkage disequilibrium, but an unknown experimental factor could not be ruled out. A further reported finding was that TCR beta sequences accurately predicted the HLA-A and HLA-B alleles for most subjects in the first cohort. In a later analysis, TCR association rates were found to vary across HLA loci, with the most associated TCRs seen for DRB1 alleles and the fewest for HLA-C alleles. Because counts were too low, around 18 rarely observed V segments, including chromosome 9 orphons, were left out of the earlier analysis of 587 of the donors. The only immune exposure information available for the cohort was CMV serostatus. The classifier was reported to diagnose cytomegalovirus status with high specificity and sensitivity in both the original and validation cohorts. According to a later analysis, most CMV-associated TCR beta chains appeared to be HLA-restricted, and the HLA associations seemed to be driven largely by CMV exposure. A later genetic analysis associated a missense DCLRE1C variant with V-gene and J-gene trimming of TCR beta chains, and an independent cohort replicated the association. Compared with the 666-donor mean, donors in an Asian-associated ancestry cluster had fewer N-insertions in productive TCRs, according to a later genetic analysis. The 87-base-pair reads could not distinguish some IMGT-functional V segments, including TRBV6-2 and TRBV6-3, so those segments were excluded. Most TCR sequences were observed very rarely across donors, whereas some public TCRs were present in many individuals. The cohort was sequenced for TCR beta chains only, and without alpha or paired-chain data the features that could be detected were limited. Roughly uniform sequencing depth across donors was assumed in presence/absence analyses, although this assumption may not hold. In an earlier analysis of approximately 600 of the donors, most TCR beta V segments were observed in productive rearrangements about 87% or about 30% of the time, broadly matching IMGT annotations. The study listed over 150 TCR beta chains as associated with cytomegalovirus. The sequencing pipeline was judged likely to have produced a cluster of highly shared sequence variants as a technical artifact. A few of the identified cytomegalovirus-associated TCR beta chains were confirmed in vitro to be specific for cytomegalovirus antigens. In a later analysis, 16,951 TCR beta sequences were associated with specific HLA alleles at a false discovery rate of 0.05. The authors suggested that the approach could potentially be extended to other disease states and immunological phenotypes. Because some donors lacked HLA typing at each locus, the association tests relied only on the typed subset. A later analysis found that HLA-associated TCR beta chains were more clonally expanded and had lower generation probabilities than equally common non-associated chains.

The CDR3, cysteine through phenylalanine, is 13 amino acids long. Only the CDR3 part of the read is kept: 39 bases, read in frame from the first base. From the germline V gene (reference sequence), CDR1 is SEHNR and CDR2 is FQNEAQ. Library preparation used the immunoSEQ multiplex PCR assay. For the multiplex PCR, a mixture combining 60 forward primers for TCR Vbeta segments and 13 reverse primers for TCR Jbeta segments was used. The CDR3 region of rearranged TCR beta genes was amplified from genomic DNA by a multiplex PCR assay. Amplified TCR beta libraries were sequenced as 87-base-pair reads on the Illumina HiSeq System. On the study's bioinformatics: Across the 670 or so repertoires, a later analysis counted approximately 83 million unique TCR beta chains, 9 million to 14 million of which were shared by at least two donors. Raw reads were error-corrected and collapsed into unique sequences with a nearest-neighbor algorithm that merged closely related sequences to remove PCR and sequencing errors. CDR3 sequences were aligned to IMGT reference sequences to assign V, D and J gene segments. Each retained sequence needed at least a six-nucleotide match to both a V gene segment and a J gene segment. A rearrangement was called productive if the CDR3 had no stop codons and remained in frame with V and J, and every other rearrangement was called non-productive. Following IMGT convention, CDR3 was defined as the stretch from the second conserved V-encoded cysteine up to the conserved J-encoded phenylalanine. In an earlier analysis of just under 600 of the donors, sequences lacking an unambiguous match to a single V gene segment were excluded. An earlier analysis of several hundred of the donors called V segments functional above 56.7% productive rearrangements and segregating when the between-donor standard deviation exceeded 5%. A statistical classification framework was developed to diagnose cytomegalovirus status using the catalog of TCR beta chain sequences. V and J gene assignment, in a later analysis, came from comparing TCR nucleotide sequences with IMGT/GENE-DB human TR gene sequences. The TCRdist pipeline was used in a later analysis to assign CDR3 sequences and most-parsimonious VDJ recombination scenarios. In a later analysis, each TCR beta chain was defined by its CDR3 amino acid sequence together with its V-gene family, and reads without a unique V-gene family were excluded. To address suspected cross-contamination and a sequencing artifact, a later analysis removed roughly 640 highly shared, low-generation-probability nucleotide sequences. In a later analysis, a clonal expansion index for each public chain was calculated from normalized within-repertoire ranks of inferred template counts. In a later analysis, generation probabilities were computed using a VDJ recombination model fitted to out-of-frame rearrangements, and the results were checked against IGoR. In a later analysis, TCR-TCR, TCR-HLA and TCR-CMV co-occurrence was scored with hypergeometric tests, and a repertoire-size bias correction was applied to TCR pairs. A later analysis estimated false discovery rates by permuting HLA or CMV assignments 20 times. A later analysis grouped co-occurring TCRs with DBSCAN, adding TCRdist sequence similarity when clustering within HLA-allele-positive subsets. Co-occurrence clustering excluded repertoires with fewer than 30,000 or more than 120,000 public chains, plus five with anomalous nucleotide sharing. TCRdb's version of the immuneACCESS table is confined to in-frame rearrangements and falls short of the full clone set. An unresolved V gene accounts for under half of the shortfall where checked; the remainder is of unknown origin. The V and J calls and the clone size are those of that table, but D and trimming were determined from the DNA. Recorded for this sample are 150,000 to 200,000 clones; about three quarters of them occurred a single time. The top ten clones comprise around 3.1% of the sample.

The cohort consisted of 666 healthy bone marrow donors. All cohort members were sampled while nominally healthy, although unrecorded immune exposures were likely present. The donor was CMV seronegative and was included in the group of around 320 seronegative cohort members. Every donor gave a peripheral blood sample, and the peripheral blood mononuclear cells from that sample were used for TCR beta sequencing. Genomic DNA was extracted from the blood cell samples with the Qiagen DNeasy Blood Extraction Kit. This clone has only one observation. Its antigen is not yet known. A read error may produce the germline difference seen at one junction end.

The sample was PBMCs. This receptor chain uses TRBV7-9 and TRBJ1-2, with the D gene too uncertain to name. This sequence was found in a female donor in good health and CMV-seronegative. The DNA reads TGTTCCAGCAGCCCCGACTTCCGTTATGGCTACACCTTC. Translated, it gives CSSSPDFRYGYTF.